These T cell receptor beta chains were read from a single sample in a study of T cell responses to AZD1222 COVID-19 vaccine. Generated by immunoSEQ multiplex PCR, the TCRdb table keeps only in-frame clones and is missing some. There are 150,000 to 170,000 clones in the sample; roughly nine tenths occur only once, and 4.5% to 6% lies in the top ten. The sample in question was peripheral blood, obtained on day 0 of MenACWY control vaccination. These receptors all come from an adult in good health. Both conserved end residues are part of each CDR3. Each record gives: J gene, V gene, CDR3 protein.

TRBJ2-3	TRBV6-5	CASSPSGGTQYF
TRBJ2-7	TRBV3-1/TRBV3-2	CASSPWTGVGNEQYF
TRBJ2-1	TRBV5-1	CASSLFPSVVQSYNEQFF
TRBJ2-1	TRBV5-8	CASSPPAGTGWFNEQFF
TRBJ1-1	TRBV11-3	CASSPNLNTEAFF
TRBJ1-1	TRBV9	CASSVSLGNTEAFF
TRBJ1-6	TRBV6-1	CASSVGTANSPLHF
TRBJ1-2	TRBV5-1	CASSFGGDRVNYGYTF
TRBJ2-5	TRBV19	CASGEGRQETQYF
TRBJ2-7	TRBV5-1	CASSLYVGEQYF
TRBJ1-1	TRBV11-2	CASSSLQVPTEAFF
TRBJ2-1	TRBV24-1	CATSEPTGMDEQFF
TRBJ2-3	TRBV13	CASSFQGVSTDTQYF
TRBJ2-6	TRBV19	CASSNTGAGANVLTF
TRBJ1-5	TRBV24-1	CATSAGRVQPQHF
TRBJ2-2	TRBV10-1	CASSEGNTGELFF
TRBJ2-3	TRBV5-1	CASSLGASTDTQYF
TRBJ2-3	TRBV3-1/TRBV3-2	CASSQETSGAKQYF
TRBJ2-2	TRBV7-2	CASSLWRGGTGELFF
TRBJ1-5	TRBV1	CTSSQAPGGNQPQHF